The T cell receptor beta chain under discussion was sequenced for a study of control samples from healthy donors and cancer patients. The V end was cut by 5 bases, the J end by 12 bases, with 16 bases between. This CDR3 has 13 amino acids. Clones were sequenced by immunoSEQ multiplex PCR, and TCRdb holds only the in-frame ones, with some missing. The sample lists approximately 150,000 clones, 92% seen once, with roughly 0.7% in the top ten. The chain couples TRBV12-3 or TRBV12-4 to TRBJ1-4, with a weak D call TRBD1 (5 bases). The source is a woman aged 25 to 39 in good health. The source material was blood. The CDR3 loop is CASSLGTGGELFF. The CDR3 nucleotides are TGTGCCAGCAGTCTCGGGACGGGAGGTGAACTGTTTTTT.